A single sample gave rise to the 2 T cell receptor beta chains below, sequenced in a study of Graves' ophthalmopathy and Graves' hyperthyroidism. CDR3 regions of TCR beta were amplified from RNA transcripts. Scientists carried out first-round RT-PCR using HTBI primers and then a second-round multiplex PCR. In TCRdb, the multiplex PCR reads were re-called with MiXCR into one record per CDR3 protein. The sample records about 1.1 million distinct CDR3 sequences, less than 45% being singletons. The sequencing sample was made of peripheral blood or thyroid tissue (not recorded which). These receptors all come from an adult man with Graves' hyperthyroidism.

Concerning this clonotype itself: This sequence may be a read error, since a much larger clone differs from it by one base. The V call is TRBV12-3 or TRBV12-4, the J call TRBJ1-6; TRBD1 matches at 7 bases. With 5 bases clipped from V and 7 bases from J, the junction kept 5 bases outside the gene matches. This CDR3 has 14 amino acids. The CDR3 is CASSPTGQNSPLHF. The CDR3 coding sequence is TGTGCCAGCAGTCCAACGGGACAGAATTCACCCCTCCACTTT.

In this sample, this clonotype turned up many times. The chain recombines TRBV12-3 or TRBV12-4 with TRBJ2-7; tentatively, D is TRBD1 (5 bases). The CDR3 totals 12 residues. V shed 6 bases and J shed 3 bases, with 9 bases lying between them. CDR3 bases: TGTGCCAGCAGCCTCAGGGTCTACGAGCAGTACTTC. Its translation is CASSLRVYEQYF.